This T cell receptor beta chain stems from a study of blood T cell repertoires in COVID-19 (dated by TCRdb to 2018 to 2020). Regarding the study in general: Collaborator samples came from the United States, Italy and Spain and covered acute and convalescent phases of COVID-19. The prospective study material was composed of cDNA or gDNA derived from T cells, B-cell-depleted T cells, or PBMCs. Deeply sampled blood TCRbeta repertoires from subjects exposed to, actively infected with, or recovered from COVID-19 were included in the dataset. A freely available public database, intended as a resource for researchers studying the immune response to SARS-CoV-2, is where the repertoires were released. Samples were obtained from the ongoing ImmuneRACE study (first 160 participants) and from 1,254 subjects provided by 6 global collaborators. A de-identified subject ID, COVID-19 status, age in years and sex were almost always included in the sample metadata. Where HLA class I and class II types were available, the types were taken from metadata supplied by the sample provider, not from assay-based typing.

The immunoSEQ Assay, a bias-controlled multiplex PCR, was used to amplify TCRbeta CDR3 regions from genomic DNA. On the authors' methods: The number of nucleated cells in each sample was estimated from the amplification of reference gene primers within the assay. To quantify the absolute abundance of each unique TCRbeta CDR3 rearrangement, sequence reads were collapsed and filtered. Productive Simpson clonality was computed per sample as the square root of Simpson's diversity index over productive rearrangements. The table was pulled from immuneACCESS by TCRdb, which kept in-frame rearrangements only. Such tables lose some clones; where checked, under half of the loss comes from unresolved V genes, and the rest has no known cause. V and J calls and clone size are those listed in that table; D and trimming were worked out from the DNA. A total of 65,000 to 90,000 clones appear in this sample, 88% of them only once. The ten largest clones capture roughly 4.6% of the sample.

Results the study describes overall, beyond this receptor: The quantity of clinical and demographic metadata differed by source and by participant and was supplied without curation.

A distance of 21 bases separates the germline ends of V and J, which lose 8 bases and 5 bases respectively. From a lookup of the germline V gene, CDR1 and CDR2 are ENHRY and SYGVKD. The CDR3 runs 15 residues from the cysteine to the phenylalanine. Of all the DNA, just the CDR3 is kept, 45 bases in frame from base 1. This clone was seen only once. Its antigen remains unidentified. Within one base of it there is no much larger clone, and no base qualities were kept. The collaborating institutions used their own protocols to collect whole blood in K2EDTA tubes. For TCRbeta analysis, collaborator samples were shipped as frozen whole blood, as isolated PBMCs, or as DNA extracted from either sample type.

Sequencing was done on a sample of peripheral blood. This clonotype was sampled from a human donor in a cohort sampled during active COVID-19. The rearrangement joined TRBV10-3 to TRBJ2-5, with a weak D call of TRBD1 (5 bases match). The nucleotide sequence reads as follows: TGTGCCATCGGGGCCGGTACTGAGGTTGGGGAGACCCAGTACTTC. This translates into CAIGAGTEVGETQYF.